Listed here is a single TCR beta chain. What it binds is unknown. The CDR3 extends over 17 amino acids. V was clipped by 5 bases and J by 0 bases, with 19 bases between them. Germline CDR1 is SGHTA and CDR2 is FQGNSA. Here immunoSEQ multiplex PCR was the method, and the copy in TCRdb shows in-frame clones only, minus some. The sample contains roughly 160,000 clones, 85% to 95% of which appear only once. The data were taken from a study of T cell responses to AZD1222 COVID-19 vaccine. Overall study: Second doses that came at about 4 or about 12 weeks were put together.

Study-wide results and caveats: Nearly half of the spike-specific TCRs reportedly recognize variant regions that carry no mutations. Only a handful of AZD1222 recipients, roughly 6 in all, had baseline seropositivity.

The specimen was peripheral blood, collected on day 0 of AZD1222 vaccination. This rearrangement joins TRBV7-2 to TRBJ1-1; D possibly corresponds to TRBD1 (5 bases). This TCR came from an adult in good health. The CDR3 nucleotides read TGTGCCAGCAGCGCACAGCCGGGACGAACTATGAACACTGAAGCTTTCTTT. Protein product: CASSAQPGRTMNTEAFF.